These 28 T cell receptor beta chains originate from one sample sequenced in a study of T-cell reconstitution after alpha-beta-depleted transplantation in children. Using unique molecular identifiers, the investigators prepared the TCRbeta library. TCRdb analysed the PCR reads with MiXCR anew, one entry per CDR3 protein. The sample consists of approximately 800,000 distinct CDR3 sequences, roughly 16% of them appearing once. The sequenced sample was PBMCs, mostly from graft donor cells, obtained 360 days after TCRalphabeta/CD19-depleted stem cell transplant. The source of these receptors is a male patient aged 10-17 years who had a stem cell transplant for acute lymphoblastic leukemia, so the T cells may come from the graft donor.

There are many counts of this clonotype. The chain recombines TRBV29-1 with TRBJ2-7; TRBD1 agrees at 8 bases. The length of the CDR3 is 13 residues. Trimming removed 6 bases from V and 5 bases from J; junction bases left unmatched: 9. Germline V gives CDR1 SQVTM, CDR2 ANQGSEA. Here the CDR3 reads CSVPGTGTHEQYF. The CDR3 nucleotides read TGCAGCGTCCCCGGGACAGGTACACACGAGCAGTACTTC.

This clonotype came up a few times. V usage is TRBV20-1 and J usage is TRBJ2-3; 7 bases are a match to TRBD1. Germline values: CDR1 DFQATT, CDR2 SNEGSKA (reference sequence). This CDR3 comprises 11 residues. CDR3 in amino acids: CRSKGASTQYF. The CDR3 DNA sequence: TGCAGGTCGAAGGGGGCGAGTACGCAGTATTTT.

The chain joins TRBV20-1 to TRBJ2-3; a possible D gene is TRBD2 (5 bases). The length of the CDR3 is 17 residues. V lost 0 bases and J lost 0, with 16 bases in between. Germline V lookup: CDR1 DFQATT, CDR2 SNEGSKA (reference sequence). Here the CDR3 DNA reads TGCAGTGCTAGAGATCTGGGTATAGCGCCAAGCACAGATACGCAGTATTTT. Encoded protein: CSARDLGIAPSTDTQYF.

This clonotype occurred many times. The chain employs TRBV27 and TRBJ2-4, with 11 positions matching TRBD2. With V trimmed by 7 bases and J by 7 bases, 21 bases remained unmatched. Germline loops: CDR1 MNHEY, CDR2 SMNVEV (reference sequence). CDR3 length: 19 residues. For the CDR3, the DNA is TGTGCCAGCACCCTCCGGAGGATAGCGGGAGGGCGGACTACTAACATTCAGTACTTC. Its protein is CASTLRRIAGGRTTNIQYF.

This clonotype was counted only a few times. The chain couples TRBV12-3 or TRBV12-4 to TRBJ2-1, with D possibly TRBD1 on 6 matching bases. Trimming shortened V by 6 bases and J by 6 bases, and 18 bases separated the two germline ends. CDR3 length: 15 amino acids. As DNA, the CDR3 is TGTGCCAGCAGCCCTTCCCCAGGGGCTTTCAATGAGCAGTTCTTC. Its translation is CASSPSPGAFNEQFF.

Turning to this clonotype: A read error may produce the germline difference seen at one junction end. The V gene is TRBV3-1, the J gene TRBJ2-7, with D uncertain. The CDR3 length is 15 residues. CDR1 and CDR2 from the germline V gene are LGHDT and YNNKEL (reference sequence). CDR3 loop: CASSPRVSPTYEQNF. CDR3 nucleotide sequence: TGTGCCAGCAGCCCCCGTGTTAGCCCAACCTACGAGCAGAACTTC.

This clonotype was found many times. The V call is TRBV5-1, the J call TRBJ2-5, with TRBD1 identical over 10 bases. The germline CDR1 and CDR2 sequences are SGHRS and YFSETQ. The junction had 2 bases not matched to a gene; V was cut back by 0 bases and J by 6 bases. This CDR3 has 14 amino acids. The CDR3 reads CASSLGQGAKTQYF. In nucleotides, the CDR3 is TGCGCCAGCAGCTTGGGACAGGGGGCAAAGACCCAGTACTTC.

The CDR3 loop reads CASSLAGTSEYNEQFF. As DNA, the CDR3 is TGTGCCAGCAGCTTAGCTGGGACTAGCGAATACAATGAGCAGTTCTTC. This chain uses TRBV7-9 with TRBJ2-1, with 10 bases lining up with TRBD2. From germline, CDR1 is SEHNR and CDR2 FQNEAQ (reference sequence). V shed 0 bases and J 4 bases; nucleotides not matched to a gene: 3. This CDR3 has 16 residues.

This clonotype was seen ten or more times. V is TRBV7-9 and J is TRBJ2-1; tentative D call: TRBD2 (6 bases). Trimming removed 0 bases from V and 3 bases from J, with 12 bases in between. CDR1 and CDR2 from the germline V gene are SEHNR and FQNEAQ (reference sequence). There are 16 residues in the CDR3. The CDR3 loop is CASSLATRHNYNEQFF. CDR3 DNA sequence: TGTGCCAGCAGCTTAGCGACTAGACATAACTACAATGAGCAGTTCTTC.

The chain uses TRBV5-1 and TRBJ2-5, with 11 bases matching TRBD2. Per germline, CDR1 SGHRS and CDR2 YFSETQ. This CDR3 contains 16 residues. The junction had 11 bases not matched to a gene; V was cut back by 3 bases and J by 7 bases. The CDR3 protein is CASSSRLAGMPRTQYF. Here the CDR3 DNA reads TGCGCCAGCAGCTCTCGACTAGCGGGAATGCCCCGGACCCAGTACTTC.

V gene TRBV23-1 combines with J gene TRBJ2-7; 11 bases align to TRBD2. TRBV23-1 is an ORF, and what it does is uncertain. The CDR3 consists of 16 residues. J was trimmed by 4 bases and V by 1 base; bases with no gene match: 6. The CDR3 protein is CASSQFSSGRIYEQYF. The CDR3 nucleotides are TGCGCCAGCAGTCAATTTTCTAGCGGGAGGATATACGAGCAGTACTTC.

The V and J genes are TRBV5-1 and TRBJ1-3; D unclear. CDR1 is SGHRS, CDR2 YFSETQ, per germline. Deletions cut 4 bases from V and 0 bases from J, with 26 bases between. This CDR3 contains 20 residues. The chain's CDR3 is CASSPRDRAIISDSGNTIYF. CDR3 sequence (DNA): TGCGCCAGCAGCCCCCGGGATCGGGCGATCATTTCCGACTCTGGAAACACCATATATTTT.

This clonotype has more than one count but fewer than ten. J is TRBJ2-7 and V is TRBV5-1; D is possibly TRBD1 (5 bases). Per the germline V gene, CDR1 is SGHRS and CDR2 is YFSETQ. This CDR3 has 11 amino acids. Between the trimmed V and J ends, which lost 4 bases and 6 bases, there was a span of 8 bases. The CDR3 here is CASSGDSEQYF. CDR3 coding DNA: TGCGCCAGCAGCGGAGACAGCGAGCAGTACTTC.

This clonotype turned up a few times. The chain joins TRBV5-1 to TRBJ2-1; 8 nucleotides match TRBD2. Germline CDR1 reads SGHRS; CDR2 reads YFSETQ. The CDR3 runs 14 residues. The V and J ends lost 3 bases and 4 bases, in that order; junction bases with no gene match: 3. The CDR3 loop reads CASSSTSVYNEQFF. The CDR3 region has the DNA TGCGCCAGCAGCTCGACTAGCGTTTACAATGAGCAGTTCTTC.

The rearrangement links TRBV15 to TRBJ2-7; D remains ambiguous. V shed 5 bases and J shed 3 bases, with 14 bases lying between them. Germline V lookup: CDR1 LNHNV, CDR2 YYDKDF (reference sequence). CDR3 length equals 14 residues. For the CDR3, the DNA is TGTGCCACCAGCCCAGACCCCGATGTCTACGAGCAGTACTTC. This translates into CATSPDPDVYEQYF.

This clonotype was observed many times. The chain uses TRBV4-1 and TRBJ2-1; D remains ambiguous. Germline assignment: CDR1 MGHRA and CDR2 YSYEKL. This CDR3 is built from 13 residues. The germline V and J ends were trimmed by 1 base and 4 bases, with 5 bases remaining between them. The CDR3 is CASSQGIYNEQFF. The CDR3 DNA sequence: TGCGCCAGCAGCCAAGGGATATACAATGAGCAGTTCTTC.

This clonotype was counted a few times. The chain uses TRBV6-5 and TRBJ2-7; D is possibly TRBD2 (7 bases). Trimming removed 0 bases from V and 6 bases from J, with 15 bases in between. CDR3 size: 15 residues. Germline-derived CDR1 and CDR2 are MNHEY and SVGAGI. Here the CDR3 reads CASSYSSGGGGEQYF. The DNA of the CDR3 is TGTGCCAGCAGTTACTCTTCGGGGGGCGGGGGCGAGCAGTACTTC.

The chain couples TRBV5-1 to TRBJ2-5; tentative D call: TRBD2 (5 bases). Trimming cost V 3 bases and J 5 bases, with 11 bases left between them. This CDR3 spans 13 amino acids. The germline V gene has CDR1 SGHRS and CDR2 YFSETQ. The CDR3 DNA sequence: TGCGCCAGCAGCTCTGAACTAGGGGAGACCCAGTACTTC. This encodes CASSSELGETQYF.

This clonotype was detected ten times or more. This sequence joins TRBV6-5 and TRBJ1-1; maybe TRBD1 (5 bases). Germline lookup yields CDR1 MNHEY and CDR2 SVGAGI. V lost 2 bases and J lost 4, with 17 bases in between. This CDR3 is 16 amino acids long. DNA for the CDR3: TGTGCCAGCAGTTACCGCGGGGCAGACGGAGGCACTGAAGCTTTCTTT. Translated, it gives CASSYRGADGGTEAFF.

This clonotype came up a few times. The chain links TRBV12-3 or TRBV12-4 to TRBJ1-4; D might be TRBD1 (5 bases). The CDR3 is 17 amino acids. V dropped 3 bases and J dropped 4 bases, with 18 bases sitting between them. CDR3 coding DNA: TGTGCCAGCAGTTTGAGGTTGGCTAGGGGAGTTAATGAAAAACTGTTTTTT. Its translation: CASSLRLARGVNEKLFF.

The chain is built from TRBV6-1 and TRBJ1-2; D not resolved. The germline CDR1 and CDR2 sequences are MNHNS and SASEGT. V was clipped by 1 base and J by 4 bases, with 19 bases between them. CDR3 size: 17 residues. The CDR3: CASSEVGTAAHPYGYTF. CDR3 coding DNA: TGTGCCAGCAGTGAAGTCGGAACGGCGGCCCATCCCTATGGCTACACCTTC.

The chain joins TRBV7-6 to TRBJ2-1, with D tentatively TRBD2 (5 bases). Per the germline V gene, CDR1 is SGHVS and CDR2 is FNYEAQ. Deletions cut 0 bases from V and 4 bases from J, with 13 bases between. The CDR3 has 16 residues. CDR3 DNA sequence: TGTGCCAGCAGCTTAGCTGAACTAGGGAATTACAATGAGCAGTTCTTC. Protein sequence: CASSLAELGNYNEQFF.

In its sample, this clonotype was seen many times. The chain is built from TRBV5-1 and TRBJ2-1, with D maybe TRBD2 (5 bases). The CDR3 runs to 16 residues. Germline V gene lookup returns CDR1 SGHRS and CDR2 YFSETQ. Trimming removed 0 bases at V and 4 bases at J, with 14 bases between. The CDR3 DNA follows: TGCGCCAGCAGCTTGGTGGGGAGCCACCCTTACAATGAGCAGTTCTTC. Protein product: CASSLVGSHPYNEQFF.

The V gene is TRBV9, the J gene TRBJ2-1; TRBD2 agrees at 10 bases. CDR3 length: 18 residues. The germline V gene encodes CDR1 SGDLS and CDR2 YYNGEE. Unmatched junction bases numbered 7, after V lost 1 base and J lost 0 bases. Here the CDR3 reads CASSVSLAGASSYNEQFF. The CDR3 DNA sequence: TGTGCCAGCAGCGTAAGCCTAGCGGGAGCGAGCTCCTACAATGAGCAGTTCTTC.

This chain uses TRBV12-3 or TRBV12-4 with TRBJ1-5; no reliable D call. The CDR3 consists of 11 residues. V lost 10 bases and J 5 bases, leaving 9 bases between the germline ends. CDR3 in amino acids: CAIGWDQPQHF. For the CDR3, the DNA is TGTGCCATCGGATGGGATCAGCCCCAGCATTTT.

This clonotype has only a few counts. CDR3 loop: CASSSIAGAGGDTQYF. The CDR3 DNA sequence: TGTGCCAGCAGTTCTATAGCGGGAGCGGGGGGAGATACGCAGTATTTT. This chain connects TRBV2 to TRBJ2-3, with TRBD2 matching 9 bases. CDR3 size: 16 residues. The ends lost 5 bases at V and 5 bases at J; junction bases unmatched: 11. The germline CDR1 and CDR2 sequences are SNHLY and FYNNEI. The complete variable domain, with remaining parts taken from reference TRBV2 and TRBJ2-3, reads EPEVTQTPSHQVTQMGQEVILRCVPISNHLYFYWYRQILGQKVEFLVSFYNNEISEKSEIFDDQFSVERPDGSNFTLKIRSTKLEDSAMYFCASSSIAGAGGDTQYFGPGTRLTVL.

The chain uses TRBV5-5 and TRBJ2-1; TRBD2 agrees at 7 bases. This CDR3 is 14 amino acids long. After removal of 2 bases from V and 8 bases from J, the junction contained 7 bases not matched to a gene. The germline V gene encodes CDR1 SGHKS and CDR2 YYEKEE (reference sequence). CDR3 amino acids: CASSFRREWDEQFF. DNA for the CDR3: TGTGCCAGCAGCTTCAGGCGGGAGTGGGATGAGCAGTTCTTC.

This clonotype came up once. The chain is built from TRBV27 and TRBJ1-5; D unresolved. Trimming shortened V by 3 bases and J by 6 bases, and 9 bases separated the two germline ends. The CDR3 consists of 13 residues. Germline V gene data show CDR1 as MNHEY and CDR2 as SMNVEV (reference sequence). CDR3 sequence: CASSFNFVQPQHF. The CDR3 nucleotides are TGTGCCAGCAGTTTTAATTTCGTTCAGCCCCAGCATTTT.